This T cell receptor (beta chain) was sequenced for a study of metastatic and nonmetastatic thyroid tumors. The CDR3 runs to 15 residues. V shed 4 bases and J 1 base; nucleotides not matched to a gene: 6. Looked up from germline, CDR1 is PRHDT and CDR2 is FYEKMQ (reference sequence). With respect to this clone: Its antigen remains unknown.

No treatment of any kind had been given to any patient before thyroid surgery. Study results and limitations: Compared with benign nodules, malignant thyroid tumors were reported to have significantly higher TCR beta diversity in both blood and tumor.

TCRdb re-processed the PCR reads through MiXCR. The data show approximately 40,000 clones, with 28% seen just once and over 8% held by the top ten. This clonotype was obtained from a male donor with papillary thyroid cancer or a benign thyroid nodule (not recorded which). Some clones in this sample may be carry-over from other donors' samples. The specimen sequenced was blood. The genes are TRBV13 and TRBJ2-7; 8 nucleotides match TRBD2. For the CDR3, the DNA is TGTGCCAGCAGCTATATAGCGGGGCGATCCTACGAGCAGTACTTC. This encodes CASSYIAGRSYEQYF.